These 26 T cell receptor beta chains were all obtained from the same sample, sequenced in a study of graft-versus-host responses after intestinal transplantation. To release intraepithelial and lamina propria lymphocytes, the graft tissue was processed. Measured with immunoSEQ multiplex PCR; TCRdb has only the in-frame clones, and not every one. This table has about 16,000 clones, 83% appearing once. The sequenced sample was ileum tissue, obtained about 86 weeks after intestinal transplantation. The receptors shown here come from a human patient who received an intestinal transplant, so some T cells may come from the graft donor.

The chain employs TRBV2 and TRBJ1-5, with 7 bases fitting TRBD1. CDR1 SNHLY and CDR2 FYNNEI come from the germline V gene. V gave up 6 bases and J gave up 6 bases; unmatched junction bases: 5. This CDR3 comprises 13 residues. The CDR3 here is CASRQGGAQPQHF. For the CDR3, the DNA is TGTGCCAGCAGGCAGGGGGGCGCTCAGCCCCAGCATTTT. Supplemented by reference TRBV2 and TRBJ1-5, the full variable domain reads EPEVTQTPSHQVTQMGQEVILRCVPISNHLYFYWYRQILGQKVEFLVSFYNNEISEKSEIFDDQFSVERPDGSNFTLKIRSTKLEDSAMYFCASRQGGAQPQHFGDGTRLSIL.

The chain uses TRBV10-1 and TRBJ2-5; D not certain. Germline V lookup: CDR1 WNHNN, CDR2 SYGVQD (reference sequence). V was clipped by 8 bases and J by 4 bases, with 14 bases between them. The CDR3 spans 13 residues. The CDR3 region is CASSITSRETQYF. The CDR3 bases are TGCGCCAGCTCTATAACATCCCGAGAGACCCAGTACTTC.

This clone was seen more than once but under ten times. The J gene is TRBJ2-2, the V gene TRBV5-1, with no clear D. Germline assignment: CDR1 SGHRS and CDR2 YFSETQ. The CDR3 contains 14 residues. The V end was cut by 6 bases, the J end by 3 bases, with 12 bases between. Here the CDR3 DNA reads TGCGCCAGCAAAATCGCCCAGGACACCGGGGAGCTGTTTTTT. Translation gives CASKIAQDTGELFF. Together with reference TRBV5-1 and TRBJ2-2, the CDR3 gives the full variable domain: KAGVTQTPRYLIKTRGQQVTLSCSPISGHRSVSWYQQTPGQGLQFLFEYFSETQRNKGNFPGRFSGRQFSNSRSEMNVSTLELGDSALYLCASKIAQDTGELFFGEGSRLTVL.

As concerns this clone: Different DNA sequences within this sample yield the same CDR3. The genes are TRBV18 and TRBJ1-5; no definite D call. From germline, CDR1 is KGHSH and CDR2 LQKENI. The CDR3 totals 15 residues. V lost 1 base, J lost 3 bases, and 10 bases lay in between. CDR3 sequence reads: CASSPQGGSNQPQHF. Written as DNA, the CDR3 is TGTGCCAGCTCACCACAGGGCGGGTCCAATCAGCCCCAGCATTTT. Combining the CDR3 with reference TRBV18 and TRBJ1-5 gives the whole variable domain NAGVMQNPRHLVRRRGQEARLRCSPMKGHSHVYWYRQLPEEGLKFMVYLQKENIIDESGMPKERFSAEFPKEGPSILRIQQVVRGDSAAYFCASSPQGGSNQPQHFGDGTRLSIL.

The V call is TRBV7-2, the J call TRBJ2-5; TRBD2 aligns across 7 bases. The CDR3 runs 13 residues. Trimming cost V 7 bases and J 3 bases; bases outside gene matches: 5. Germline CDR1 reads SGHTA; CDR2 reads FQGNSA. The CDR3 protein is CASKVGGKETQYF. CDR3 DNA: TGTGCCAGCAAAGTGGGGGGGAAAGAGACCCAGTACTTC.

This chain uses TRBV2 with TRBJ1-3; D is perhaps TRBD1 (5 bases). V dropped 4 bases and J dropped 8 bases, with 33 bases sitting between them. The CDR3 consists of 20 residues. Germline V gives CDR1 SNHLY, CDR2 FYNNEI. The CDR3 DNA reads as TGTGCCAGCAGTGCATCCTATCAAGGCAGGGTTCCGCGGGGTGGTGACACCATATATTTT. This translates into CASSASYQGRVPRGGDTIYF.

This rearrangement joins TRBV4-2 to TRBJ2-7; D is possibly TRBD1 or TRBD2 (6 bases each). The V end was cut by 3 bases, the J end by 5 bases, with 20 bases between. The CDR3 loop spans 16 amino acids. The germline CDR1 and CDR2 sequences are LGHNA and YNFKEQ. CDR3 coding DNA: TGTGCCAGCAGCCATGGTAAATCGGGGGCGGAGGACGAGCAGTACTTC. This sequence encodes CASSHGKSGAEDEQYF.

This clone came up once. This chain connects TRBV5-1 to TRBJ2-7, with D maybe TRBD2 (5 bases). Trimming shortened V by 2 bases and J by 2 bases, and 11 bases separated the two germline ends. CDR1 is SGHRS, CDR2 YFSETQ, per germline. CDR3 length: 14 residues. This chain's CDR3 is CASSFGRGTYEQYF. The DNA for the CDR3 is TGCGCCAGCAGCTTCGGCCGGGGAACCTACGAGCAGTACTTC.

This clone was observed a single time. The chain has TRBV6-6 and TRBJ2-5; no reliable D call. Germline lookup yields CDR1 MNHNY and CDR2 SVGAGI (reference sequence). V lost 7 bases to trimming and J lost 6 bases, with 12 bases between them. The CDR3 is made up of 12 amino acids. The CDR3 coding sequence is TGTGCCAGCAAAAGCGTTAGCCAGACCCAGTACTTC. Protein sequence: CASKSVSQTQYF.

The CDR3 DNA is TGTGCCAGCGCAGGACAGTACAATGAGCAGTTCTTC. It translates to CASAGQYNEQFF. This sequence joins TRBV18 and TRBJ2-1, with D perhaps TRBD1 (6 bases). Trimming shortened V by 8 bases and J by 4 bases, and 9 bases separated the two germline ends. CDR1 is KGHSH, CDR2 LQKENI, per germline. The CDR3 consists of 12 residues.

The chain recombines TRBV7-9 with TRBJ1-1; 9 nucleotides line up with TRBD1. CDR1 SEHNR and CDR2 FQNEAQ come from the germline V gene (reference sequence). The CDR3 runs 15 residues. V lost 1 base, J lost 5 bases, and 5 bases stayed unmatched. CDR3 sequence: CASSLEQGATTEAFF. The CDR3, as DNA: TGTGCCAGCAGCTTAGAACAGGGGGCAACGACTGAAGCTTTCTTT.

The sample holds one count of this clone. The CDR3 DNA reads as TGTGCCAGCTCACCACCTCAAAGGCGGGCTGAAGCTTTCTTT. Its translation: CASSPPQRRAEAFF. J is TRBJ1-1 and V is TRBV18; D not resolved. V shed 0 bases and J shed 6 bases, with 11 bases lying between them. Looked up from germline, CDR1 is KGHSH and CDR2 is LQKENI. The CDR3 spans 14 residues.

This clone was counted between two and nine times. The chain recombines TRBV19 with TRBJ1-4, with D unclear. Germline CDR1 LNHDA, CDR2 SQIVND (reference sequence). The CDR3 contains 13 residues. Trimming took off 2 bases at V and 7 bases at J, with 8 bases between the two ends. This CDR3 reads CASSITKIEKLFF. As DNA, the CDR3 is TGTGCCAGTAGTATAACTAAAATTGAAAAACTGTTTTTT.

This chain uses TRBV5-1 with TRBJ2-1; TRBD2 matches 9 bases. After removal of 1 base from V and 3 bases from J, the junction contained 2 bases not matched to a gene. Germline V lookup: CDR1 SGHRS, CDR2 YFSETQ. The CDR3 sequence is 15 residues long. CDR3 coding DNA: TGCGCCAGCAGCTTGTCACTAGCGGGCTACAATGAGCAGTTCTTC. Amino acid sequence: CASSLSLAGYNEQFF.

This sequence joins TRBV2 and TRBJ2-5, with D possibly TRBD2 on 6 matching bases. Deletions cut 8 bases from V and 4 bases from J, with 17 bases between. Per the germline V gene, CDR1 is SNHLY and CDR2 is FYNNEI. The length of the CDR3 is 14 residues. The CDR3 loop reads CASEPGATLETQYF. The CDR3 DNA reads TGTGCCAGCGAACCGGGAGCCACCCTAGAGACCCAGTACTTC.

This chain uses TRBV7-9 with TRBJ2-7; D possibly corresponds to TRBD1 (5 bases). Per the germline V gene, CDR1 is SEHNR and CDR2 is FQNEAQ (reference sequence). The CDR3 has 14 residues. V dropped 5 bases and J dropped 2 bases, with 13 bases sitting between them. CDR3 DNA: TGTGCCAGCAGCCCAAGCAGGGCAGCCTACGAGCAGTACTTC. Its protein product is CASSPSRAAYEQYF.

The rearrangement links TRBV6-1 to TRBJ1-2; no clear D gene. V dropped 4 bases and J dropped 6 bases, with 18 bases sitting between them. There are 15 residues in the CDR3. Germline values: CDR1 MNHNS, CDR2 SASEGT. Here the CDR3 DNA reads TGTGCCAGCAGTGGGGCGGCAATTTACTCCCATGGCTACACCTTC. As protein: CASSGAAIYSHGYTF.

The CDR3 nucleotides are TGTGCCAGCAGTTTACGATACAGGGCAGGGGTGGTCAATGAGCAGTTCTTC. Residues: CASSLRYRAGVVNEQFF. J is TRBJ2-1 and V is TRBV27; D possibly corresponds to TRBD1 (6 bases). The length of the CDR3 is 17 residues. Trimming took 2 bases from V and 6 from J, leaving 20 bases between them. The V gene's germline CDR1 is MNHEY and CDR2 SMNVEV (reference sequence).

The chain couples TRBV9 to TRBJ2-1, with TRBD2 as a possible D gene (6 bases). CDR1 is SGDLS, CDR2 YYNGEE, per germline. Between the trimmed V and J ends, which lost 1 base and 3 bases, there was a span of 8 bases. The CDR3 spans 14 residues. The CDR3 DNA follows: TGTGCCAGCAGCGTAATGGGAGGCTACAATGAGCAGTTCTTC. Its translation: CASSVMGGYNEQFF.

The V and J genes are TRBV6-6 and TRBJ2-5; TRBD1 matches 8 bases. The J call may not be correct, given that the DNA end is closer to TRBJ2-7. The CDR3 covers 15 residues. CDR1 is MNHNY and CDR2 is SVGAGI in the germline V gene (reference sequence). Here the CDR3 reads CASSYRDRGGYEQYF. The CDR3 DNA is TGTGCCAGCAGTTACAGAGACAGGGGTGGCTACGAGCAGTACTTC.

The table lists this clone with a few counts. The genes are TRBV21-1 and TRBJ1-5. TRBV21-1 is an annotated pseudogene. This CDR3 is built from 15 residues. CDR3 DNA: TGTGCCAGCAGCAATCTCGAGAACGTCAATCAGCCCCAGCATTTT. Protein sequence: CASSNLENVNQPQHF.

The chain combines TRBV18 with TRBJ1-1; TRBD1 is a possible D gene (5 bases). Trimming took 6 bases from V and 2 from J, leaving 13 bases between them. This CDR3 has 14 residues. Germline lookup yields CDR1 KGHSH and CDR2 LQKENI. CDR3 in amino acids: CASSPRGFNTEAFF. The CDR3 nucleotides read TGTGCCAGCTCGCCTCGGGGCTTTAACACTGAAGCTTTCTTT.

The chain is built from TRBV21-1 and TRBJ1-2. TRBV21-1 is reported as a pseudogene. The CDR3 has 15 amino acids. In nucleotides, the CDR3 is TGTGCCAAACTACACCAACCGGTCAAGTTATATGGCTACACCTTC. Translating it yields CAKLHQPVKLYGYTF.

The rearrangement links TRBV7-3 to TRBJ2-3; D perhaps matches TRBD2 (5 bases). Between the trimmed V and J ends, which lost 2 bases and 2 bases, there was a span of 14 bases. CDR3 length: 16 amino acids. CDR1 and CDR2 from the germline V gene are SGHTA and FQGTGA. CDR3 nucleotide sequence: TGTGCCAGCAGCTTAGGAGCTAGCCACTTCACAGATACGCAGTATTTT. Amino acid sequence: CASSLGASHFTDTQYF.

The chain combines TRBV13 with TRBJ2-7; D tentatively fits TRBD1 or TRBD2 (6 bases each). The V gene's germline CDR1 is PRHDT and CDR2 FYEKMQ (reference sequence). CDR3 length: 13 amino acids. Between the trimmed V and J ends, which lost 2 bases and 6 bases, there was a span of 11 bases. The CDR3 DNA sequence: TGTGCCAGCAGCTTAATACAGGGAGGCGAGCAGTACTTC. Translated: CASSLIQGGEQYF.

The CDR3 bases are TGTGCCAGCTCAGAGGGACAGGGGGTCACCTACGAGCAGTACTTC. Amino acids: CASSEGQGVTYEQYF. The chain links TRBV18 to TRBJ2-7; TRBD1 agrees at 11 bases. The CDR3 extends over 15 amino acids. V lost 5 bases to trimming and J lost 2 bases; unmatched junction nucleotides: 5. Germline V gives CDR1 KGHSH, CDR2 LQKENI.